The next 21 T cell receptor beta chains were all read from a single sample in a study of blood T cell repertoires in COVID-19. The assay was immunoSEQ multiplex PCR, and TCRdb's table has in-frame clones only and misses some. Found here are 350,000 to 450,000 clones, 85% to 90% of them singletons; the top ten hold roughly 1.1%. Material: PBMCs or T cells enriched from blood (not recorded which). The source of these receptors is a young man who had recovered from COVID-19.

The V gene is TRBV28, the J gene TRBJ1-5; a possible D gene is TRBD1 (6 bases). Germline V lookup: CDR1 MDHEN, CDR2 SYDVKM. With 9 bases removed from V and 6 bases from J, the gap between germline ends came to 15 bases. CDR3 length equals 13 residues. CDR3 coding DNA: TGTGCCAGTTGGACGGGACACGGTCAGCCCCAGCATTTT. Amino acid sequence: CASWTGHGQPQHF. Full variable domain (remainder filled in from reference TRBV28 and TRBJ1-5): DVKVTQSSRYLVKRTGEKVFLECVQDMDHENMFWYRQDPGLGLRLIYFSYDVKMKEKGDIPEGYSVSREKKERFSLILESASTNQTSMYLCASWTGHGQPQHFGDGTRLSIL.

As DNA, the CDR3 is TGCAGTCATTGGGGCGGGAGGCCAGACTACAATGAGCAGTTCTTC. Protein: CSHWGGRPDYNEQFF. The chain joins TRBV29-1 to TRBJ2-1; 8 nucleotides line up with TRBD2. This CDR3 is 15 amino acids long. Per germline, CDR1 SQVTM and CDR2 ANQGSEA.

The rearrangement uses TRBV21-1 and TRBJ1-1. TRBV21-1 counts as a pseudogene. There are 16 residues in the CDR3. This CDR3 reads CASKGRGLGDYTEAFF. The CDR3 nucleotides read TGTGCCAGCAAGGGGCGGGGCCTGGGGGATTACACTGAAGCTTTCTTT.

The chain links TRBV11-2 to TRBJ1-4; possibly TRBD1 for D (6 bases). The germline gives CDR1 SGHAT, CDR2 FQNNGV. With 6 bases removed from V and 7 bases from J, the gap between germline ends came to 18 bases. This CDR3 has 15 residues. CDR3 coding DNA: TGTGCCAGCAGTAGGGGGGGGATCGACCTTGAAAAACTGTTTTTT. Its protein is CASSRGGIDLEKLFF.

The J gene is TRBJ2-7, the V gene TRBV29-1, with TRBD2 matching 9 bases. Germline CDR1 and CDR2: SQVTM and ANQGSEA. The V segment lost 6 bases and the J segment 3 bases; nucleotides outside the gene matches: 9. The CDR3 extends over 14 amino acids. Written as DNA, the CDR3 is TGCAGCGTCGCCGGGACTAGCCTCAACTACGAGCAGTACTTC. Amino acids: CSVAGTSLNYEQYF.

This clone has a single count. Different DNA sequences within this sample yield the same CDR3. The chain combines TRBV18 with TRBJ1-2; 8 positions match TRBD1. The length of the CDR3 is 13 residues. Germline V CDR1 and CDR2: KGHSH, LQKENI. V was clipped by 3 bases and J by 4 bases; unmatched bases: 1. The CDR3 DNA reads TGTGCCAGCTCACCGGACAGGGCCTATGGCTACACCTTC. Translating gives CASSPDRAYGYTF.

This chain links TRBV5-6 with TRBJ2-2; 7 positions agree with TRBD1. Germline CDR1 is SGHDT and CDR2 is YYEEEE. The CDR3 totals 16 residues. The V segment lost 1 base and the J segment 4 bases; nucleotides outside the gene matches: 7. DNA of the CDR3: TGTGCCAGCAGCTTGAGATCCGGGACAGTCACCGGGGAGCTGTTTTTT. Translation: CASSLRSGTVTGELFF.

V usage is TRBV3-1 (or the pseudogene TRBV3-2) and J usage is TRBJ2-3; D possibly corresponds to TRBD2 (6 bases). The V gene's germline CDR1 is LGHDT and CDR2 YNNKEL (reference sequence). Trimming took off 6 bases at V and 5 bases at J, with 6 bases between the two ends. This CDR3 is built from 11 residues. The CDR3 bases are TGTGCCAGCAGGGGGGGAGATACGCAGTATTTT. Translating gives CASRGGDTQYF.

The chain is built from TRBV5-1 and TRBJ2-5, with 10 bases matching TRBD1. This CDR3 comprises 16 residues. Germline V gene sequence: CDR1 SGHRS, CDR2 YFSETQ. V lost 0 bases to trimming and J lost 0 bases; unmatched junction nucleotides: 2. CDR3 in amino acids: CASSLGGQGDQETQYF. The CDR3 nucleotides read TGCGCCAGCAGCTTGGGTGGACAGGGGGACCAAGAGACCCAGTACTTC.

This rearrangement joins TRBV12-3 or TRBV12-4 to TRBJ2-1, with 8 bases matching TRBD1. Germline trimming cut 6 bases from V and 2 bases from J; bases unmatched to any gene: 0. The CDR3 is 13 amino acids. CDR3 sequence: CASRDRAYNEQFF. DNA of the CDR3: TGTGCCAGCAGGGACAGGGCCTACAATGAGCAGTTCTTC.

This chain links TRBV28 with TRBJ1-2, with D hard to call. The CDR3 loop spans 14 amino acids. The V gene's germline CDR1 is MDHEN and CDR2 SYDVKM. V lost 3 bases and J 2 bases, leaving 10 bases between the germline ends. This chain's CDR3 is CASSLVQANYGYTF. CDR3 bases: TGTGCCAGCAGTTTGGTTCAGGCGAACTATGGCTACACCTTC.

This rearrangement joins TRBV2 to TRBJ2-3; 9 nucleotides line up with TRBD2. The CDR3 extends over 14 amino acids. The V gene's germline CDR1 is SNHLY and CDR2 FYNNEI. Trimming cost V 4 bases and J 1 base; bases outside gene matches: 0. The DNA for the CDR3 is TGTGCCAGCAGTGGCGGGAGGGGCACAGATACGCAGTATTTT. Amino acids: CASSGGRGTDTQYF.

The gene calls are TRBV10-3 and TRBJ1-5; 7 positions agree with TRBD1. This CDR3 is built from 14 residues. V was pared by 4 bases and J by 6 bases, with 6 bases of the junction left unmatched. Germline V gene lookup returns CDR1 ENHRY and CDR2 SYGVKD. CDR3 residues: CAISAAQGVQPQHF. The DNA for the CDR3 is TGTGCCATCAGTGCGGCTCAGGGGGTTCAGCCCCAGCATTTT.

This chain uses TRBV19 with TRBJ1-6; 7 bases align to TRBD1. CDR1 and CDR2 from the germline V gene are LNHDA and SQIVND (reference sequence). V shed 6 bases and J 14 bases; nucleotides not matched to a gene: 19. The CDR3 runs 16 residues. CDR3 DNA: TGTGCCAGTAGCGCCTCCGAGAGGGACAGTCTAGCCACCCTCCACTTT. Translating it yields CASSASERDSLATLHF. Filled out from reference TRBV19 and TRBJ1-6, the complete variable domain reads DGGITQSPKYLFRKEGQNVTLSCEQNLNHDAMYWYRQDPGQGLRLIYYSQIVNDFQKGDIAEGYSVSREKKESFPLTVTSAQKNPTAFYLCASSASERDSLATLHFGNGTRLTVT.

The CDR3 DNA follows: TGTGCCAGCAGCCAAAGAACCCTAACTGAAGCTTTCTTT. Translating gives CASSQRTLTEAFF. V usage is TRBV28 and J usage is TRBJ1-1; D is unclear. There are 13 residues in the CDR3. The ends were cut back, 6 bases at V and 5 bases at J, with 13 bases in the middle. The germline CDR1 and CDR2 sequences are MDHEN and SYDVKM.

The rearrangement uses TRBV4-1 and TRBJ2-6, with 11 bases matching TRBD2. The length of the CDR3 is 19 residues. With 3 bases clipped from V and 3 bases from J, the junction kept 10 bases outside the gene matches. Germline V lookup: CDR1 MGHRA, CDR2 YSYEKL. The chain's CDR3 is CASSQIPGSGRVGANVLTF. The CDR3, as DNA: TGCGCCAGCAGCCAGATTCCGGGTAGCGGGAGGGTTGGGGCCAACGTCCTGACTTTC.

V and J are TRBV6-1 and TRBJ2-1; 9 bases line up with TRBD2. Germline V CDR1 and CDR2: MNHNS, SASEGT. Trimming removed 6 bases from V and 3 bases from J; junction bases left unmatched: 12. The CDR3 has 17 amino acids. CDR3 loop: CASSEWGAGGLYNEQFF. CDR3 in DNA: TGTGCCAGCAGCGAATGGGGTGCGGGAGGGCTCTACAATGAGCAGTTCTTC.

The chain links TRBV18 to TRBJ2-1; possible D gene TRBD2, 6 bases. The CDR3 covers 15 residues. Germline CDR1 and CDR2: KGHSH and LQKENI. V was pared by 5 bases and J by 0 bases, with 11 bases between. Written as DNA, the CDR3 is TGTGCCAGCTCATTAGAGCGGGCCTCCTACAATGAGCAGTTCTTC. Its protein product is CASSLERASYNEQFF.

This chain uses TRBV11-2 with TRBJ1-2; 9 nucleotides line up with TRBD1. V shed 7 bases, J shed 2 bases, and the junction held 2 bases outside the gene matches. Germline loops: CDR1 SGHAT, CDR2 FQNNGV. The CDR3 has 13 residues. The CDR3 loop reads CASTTGGNYGYTF. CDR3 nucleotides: TGTGCCAGCACGACAGGGGGAAACTATGGCTACACCTTC. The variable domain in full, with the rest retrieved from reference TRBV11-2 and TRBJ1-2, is EAGVAQSPRYKIIEKRQSVAFWCNPISGHATLYWYQQILGQGPKLLIQFQNNGVVDDSQLPKDRFSAERLKGVDSTLKIQPAKLEDSAVYLCASTTGGNYGYTFGSGTRLTVV.

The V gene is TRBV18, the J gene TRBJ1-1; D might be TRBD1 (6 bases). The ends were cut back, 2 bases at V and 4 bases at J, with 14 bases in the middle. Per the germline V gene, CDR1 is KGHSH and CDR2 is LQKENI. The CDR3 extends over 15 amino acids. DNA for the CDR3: TGTGCCAGCTCACCAGGAAAACAGGGCCGCACTGAAGCTTTCTTT. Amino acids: CASSPGKQGRTEAFF.

The CDR3 reads CASSAGAAGYNNEQFF. In nucleotides, the CDR3 is TGTGCCAGCAGCGCGGGGGCGGCAGGGTACAACAATGAGCAGTTCTTC. The genes are TRBV7-8 and TRBJ2-1; tentatively, D is TRBD2 (7 bases). In germline, CDR1 is SGHVS, CDR2 FQNEAQ. Trimming shortened V by 5 bases and J by 5 bases, and 19 bases separated the two germline ends. The CDR3 is 16 residues long.